A single sample is the source of the 9 T cell receptor beta chains below, sequenced in a study of T cells in Graves' hyperthyroidism and ophthalmopathy. Regions amplified from RNA transcripts were the TCR beta CDR3 regions. HTBI primers drove first-round RT-PCR of the TCR CDR3. TCRdb independently ran MiXCR on the multiplex PCR reads; one entry per CDR3 protein. The sample includes hundreds of thousands of distinct CDR3 sequences, about two fifths of them seen just once. The sequenced sample was blood. These receptors were obtained from a man between 18 and 35 years old with Graves' hyperthyroidism.

The chain carries TRBV24-1 and TRBJ2-7, with a tentative D call TRBD2 (5 bases). Trimming removed 9 bases at V and 12 bases at J, with 14 bases between. From germline, CDR1 is KGHDR and CDR2 SFDVKD. This CDR3 contains 10 residues. CDR3 in amino acids: CATASGIWYF. In DNA, the CDR3 is TGTGCCACCGCATCGGGGATCTGGTACTTC.

This clonotype was seen a handful of times. V gene TRBV20-1 combines with J gene TRBJ1-6, with 7 bases lining up with TRBD1. With 3 bases clipped from V and 9 bases from J, the junction kept 8 bases outside the gene matches. The CDR3 has 14 residues. Germline CDR1 is DFQATT and CDR2 is SNEGSKA (reference sequence). The chain's CDR3 is CSASEQGLGSPLHF. The DNA of the CDR3 is TGCAGTGCTAGTGAACAGGGGCTAGGTTCACCCCTCCACTTT.

With respect to this clonotype: A much larger clone sits a single nucleotide away, making a read error possible. This sequence joins TRBV29-1 and TRBJ2-2, with 8 bases lining up with TRBD2. Unmatched junction bases numbered 11, after V lost 4 bases and J lost 1 base. The CDR3 covers 17 residues. Germline V CDR1 and CDR2: SQVTM, ANQGSEA. CDR3 in amino acids: CSVGDPVSGMNTGELFF. DNA of the CDR3: TGCAGCGTTGGAGATCCGGTTAGCGGGATGAACACCGGGGAGCTGTTTTTT.

This chain connects TRBV19 to TRBJ2-2; 7 bases are a match to TRBD1. This CDR3 has 14 amino acids. The ends lost 8 bases at V and 1 base at J; junction bases unmatched: 4. Per germline, CDR1 LNHDA and CDR2 SQIVND (reference sequence). CDR3 residues: CASWGQMNTGELFF. The CDR3 DNA is TGTGCCAGTTGGGGACAGATGAACACCGGGGAGCTGTTTTTT.

Comment on this clonotype: The junction differs from germline at one of its ends, possibly a read error. The V gene is TRBV20-1, the J gene TRBJ1-1, with 9 nucleotides matching TRBD1. The CDR3 contains 15 residues. Germline V gene lookup returns CDR1 DFQATT and CDR2 SNEGSKA (reference sequence). The CDR3 loop reads CSVRSRDRDSTEAFF. The CDR3 DNA reads as TGCAGTGTTAGAAGCCGGGACAGGGATAGCACTGAAGCTTTCTTT.

The sample holds a few counts of this clonotype. V and J are TRBV7-3 and TRBJ1-1, with a tentative D call TRBD1 (6 bases). CDR1 is SGHTA, CDR2 FQGTGA, per germline. V was trimmed by 8 bases and J by 4 bases, leaving 14 bases between them. The CDR3 extends over 13 amino acids. CDR3 residues: CASLDSYGTEAFF. The CDR3, as DNA: TGTGCCAGCCTGGACAGCTACGGCACTGAAGCTTTCTTT.

The V gene is TRBV7-3, the J gene TRBJ1-1; tentative D call: TRBD1 (5 bases). CDR1 is SGHTA, CDR2 FQGTGA, per germline. This CDR3 is 13 amino acids long. The V gene lost 1 base and the J gene lost 7 bases, with 10 bases spanning the gap. This CDR3 reads CASSLRDTGEAFF. The CDR3 DNA is TGTGCCAGCAGCTTAAGGGATACAGGTGAAGCTTTCTTT.

A few counts support this clonotype. In DNA form, the CDR3 reads TGTGCCAGTAGTATAAGCGACGGGGAGCTGTTTTTT. Translated, it gives CASSISDGELFF. J is TRBJ2-2 and V is TRBV19; D uncertain. V was shortened by 2 bases and J by 7 bases, with 5 bases between the two germline ends. The CDR3 is 12 amino acids. Germline CDR1 reads LNHDA; CDR2 reads SQIVND (reference sequence).

This sequence joins TRBV20-1 and TRBJ2-7; 10 bases map to TRBD2. Per germline, CDR1 DFQATT and CDR2 SNEGSKA (reference sequence). J lost 4 bases, V lost 6 bases, and 12 bases had no gene match. This CDR3 has 15 residues. CDR3 nucleotide sequence: TGCAGTGCCCCAAGACGGTCTAGCGGGAGTTACGAGCAGTACTTC. It is translated as CSAPRRSSGSYEQYF.